Presented here are 23 T cell receptor beta chains from one specimen sequenced in a study of T cells after yellow fever vaccination. TCRdb fed the 5' RACE reads into MiXCR, producing one record per CDR3 protein. The table lists about 170,000 distinct CDR3 sequences, approximately 10% of them singletons. Sequencing used CD8+ T cells sorted from PBMCs, obtained 15 days after the yellow fever booster vaccination. The receptors originated from a man between 18 and 29 years old who received the YFV17D yellow fever vaccine.

The sample holds a few counts of this clonotype. The chain employs TRBV7-2 and TRBJ2-7; unclear D gene. Germline values: CDR1 SGHTA, CDR2 FQGNSA. This CDR3 has 14 residues. V was pared by 0 bases and J by 3 bases, with 9 bases between. CDR3 protein: CASSLAEVGYEQYF. Written as DNA, the CDR3 is TGTGCCAGCAGCTTAGCAGAGGTTGGCTACGAGCAGTACTTC. The full variable domain, rest sourced from reference TRBV7-2 and TRBJ2-7, is GAGVSQSPSNKVTEKGKDVELRCDPISGHTALYWYRQSLGQGLEFLIYFQGNSAPDKSGLPSDRFSAERTGGSVSTLTIQRTQQEDSAVYLCASSLAEVGYEQYFGPGTRLTVT.

This clonotype has only a few counts. The chain combines TRBV4-2 with TRBJ2-5; D not certain. Trimming left V 2 bases short and J 4 bases short, with 8 bases between. The length of the CDR3 is 13 residues. Per germline, CDR1 LGHNA and CDR2 YNFKEQ. The CDR3 nucleotides read TGTGCCAGCAGCCAATACAGAGCAGAGACCCAGTACTTC. Translated, it gives CASSQYRAETQYF.

This clonotype was recorded at least ten times. The chain employs TRBV4-3 and TRBJ2-1; the D is unclear. This CDR3 is built from 15 residues. Trimming took off 0 bases at V and 0 bases at J, with 6 bases between the two ends. From germline, CDR1 is LGHNA and CDR2 YSLEER. This CDR3 is CASSQDRSSYNEQFF. The CDR3 nucleotides read TGCGCCAGCAGCCAAGACCGTAGCTCCTACAATGAGCAGTTCTTC.

This chain links TRBV7-9 with TRBJ2-5; 9 positions match TRBD1. This CDR3 comprises 14 residues. The junction had 6 bases not matched to a gene; V was cut back by 5 bases and J by 5 bases. From germline, CDR1 is SEHNR and CDR2 FQNEAQ (reference sequence). The CDR3 here is CASSRQGVRETQYF. As DNA, the CDR3 is TGTGCCAGCAGCAGACAGGGGGTGAGGGAGACCCAGTACTTC.

This clonotype was found a few times. The J gene is TRBJ2-2, the V gene TRBV29-1; D uncertain. The CDR3 totals 12 residues. V was shortened by 6 bases and J by 5 bases, with 10 bases between the two germline ends. Germline-derived CDR1 and CDR2 are SQVTM and ANQGSEA. The CDR3 loop is CSVVQETGELFF. The CDR3 coding sequence is TGCAGCGTAGTACAAGAGACCGGGGAGCTGTTTTTT.

V gene TRBV7-9 combines with J gene TRBJ1-1; D not resolved. V was shortened by 1 base and J by 4 bases, with 10 bases between the two germline ends. This CDR3 has 14 residues. The germline gives CDR1 SEHNR, CDR2 FQNEAQ (reference sequence). CDR3 nucleotide sequence: TGTGCCAGCAGCTTAGGTTCCGGTCCCACTGAAGCTTTCTTT. This sequence encodes CASSLGSGPTEAFF.

This clonotype was counted between two and nine times. The V call is TRBV5-5, the J call TRBJ2-6, with D possibly being TRBD2 (6 bases). The germline V gene has CDR1 SGHKS and CDR2 YYEKEE (reference sequence). V dropped 4 bases and J dropped 4 bases, with 12 bases sitting between them. The CDR3 spans 15 residues. The CDR3 here is CASSGAGYGANVLTF. The CDR3 coding sequence is TGTGCCAGCAGCGGGGCGGGGTACGGGGCCAACGTCCTGACTTTC.

The chain has TRBV4-3 and TRBJ2-1, with 8 bases lining up with TRBD2. Losses at the gene ends were 4 bases for V and 12 bases for J; bases not matched to a gene: 8. CDR1 and CDR2 (germline): LGHNA, YSLEER. The CDR3 has 13 residues. The CDR3 is CASSRGTSFRQFF. DNA for the CDR3: TGCGCCAGCAGCCGAGGGACTAGTTTTCGGCAGTTCTTC.

This clonotype was observed many times. The chain uses TRBV7-2 and TRBJ2-1; TRBD2 might be the D (7 bases). Germline values: CDR1 SGHTA, CDR2 FQGNSA. V was cut by 1 base and J by 0 bases, with 10 bases left in between. This CDR3 is 16 amino acids long. The CDR3 coding sequence is TGTGCCAGCAGCTTAGATCGGGGGGCCTCCTACAATGAGCAGTTCTTC. As protein: CASSLDRGASYNEQFF.

V is TRBV15 and J is TRBJ2-3, with D unclear. The CDR3 is 13 amino acids. Between the trimmed V and J ends, which lost 4 bases and 0 bases, there was a span of 5 bases. CDR1 and CDR2 from the germline V gene are LNHNV and YYDKDF (reference sequence). CDR3 coding DNA: TGTGCCACCAGCACCCGTAGCACAGATACGCAGTATTTT. Translated: CATSTRSTDTQYF.

The gene calls are TRBV4-2 and TRBJ2-3, with TRBD2 matching 11 bases. V dropped 2 bases and J dropped 6; count of bases not matched to a gene: 10. Germline V gene data show CDR1 as LGHNA and CDR2 as YNFKEQ. The length of the CDR3 is 17 residues. In DNA, the CDR3 is TGTGCCAGCAGCCAACTGATTAGCGGGGGGGCCGTCGATACGCAGTATTTT. This gives the protein CASSQLISGGAVDTQYF.

This chain connects TRBV7-3 to TRBJ2-5; 11 bases agree with TRBD2. The CDR3 consists of 16 residues. Germline V gene data show CDR1 as SGHTA and CDR2 as FQGTGA. The trim removed 4 bases at V and 0 bases at J, leaving 4 bases unmatched. The CDR3 bases are TGTGCCAGCAGCTCGGGACTAGCGGCTTACCAAGAGACCCAGTACTTC. Its translation is CASSSGLAAYQETQYF.

This clonotype was counted a few times. V and J are TRBV5-6 and TRBJ2-7; no clear D gene. V lost 0 bases and J lost 4, with 8 bases in between. This CDR3 is 13 amino acids long. The germline CDR1 and CDR2 sequences are SGHDT and YYEEEE. CDR3 region: CASSLEPLYEQYV. CDR3 nucleotide sequence: TGTGCCAGCAGCTTGGAGCCCCTTTACGAGCAGTACGTC.

Ten or more counts support this clonotype. The chain carries TRBV3-1 and TRBJ2-3, with 8 nucleotides matching TRBD1. CDR1 is LGHDT, CDR2 YNNKEL, per germline (reference sequence). The CDR3 contains 16 residues. The V gene end was trimmed by 1 base and the J gene end by 2 bases; junction bases not matched to a gene: 5. This CDR3 reads CASSQVRTGNTDTQYF. Here the CDR3 DNA reads TGTGCCAGCAGCCAAGTGCGGACAGGGAACACAGATACGCAGTATTTT.

This clonotype turned up a few times. The V gene is TRBV6-2 or TRBV6-3, the J gene TRBJ1-1; TRBD1 is a possible D gene (6 bases). CDR1 and CDR2 from the germline V gene are MNHEY and SVGEGT. CDR3 length: 13 residues. The V end was cut by 2 bases, the J end by 5 bases, with 9 bases between. In DNA form, the CDR3 reads TGTGCCAGCAGTTACGGGGGCTGGACTGAAGCTTTCTTT. This gives the protein CASSYGGWTEAFF.

There are many counts of this clonotype. V is TRBV11-2 and J is TRBJ2-7; D call uncertain. CDR3 length: 11 amino acids. Germline V gene sequence: CDR1 SGHAT, CDR2 FQNNGV. The ends were cut back, 5 bases at V and 7 bases at J, with 9 bases in the middle. The CDR3 is CASSLNWEQYF. The CDR3, as DNA: TGTGCCAGCAGCCTTAATTGGGAGCAGTACTTC.

The sample holds a few counts of this clonotype. This sequence joins TRBV9 and TRBJ2-5; D may match TRBD1 or TRBD2 (6 bases each). Germline V gene lookup returns CDR1 SGDLS and CDR2 YYNGEE. This CDR3 is 18 amino acids long. Trimming pared 3 bases from V and 1 base from J, leaving 22 bases between. DNA for the CDR3: TGTGCCAGCAGCGCCGGCCGGGGGCGATCCCCCCTCCAAGAGACCCAGTACTTC. Translation gives CASSAGRGRSPLQETQYF. Together with reference TRBV9 and TRBJ2-5, the CDR3 gives the full variable domain: DSGVTQTPKHLITATGQRVTLRCSPRSGDLSVYWYQQSLDQGLQFLIQYYNGEERAKGNILERFSAQQFPDLHSELNLSSLELGDSALYFCASSAGRGRSPLQETQYFGPGTRLLVL.

This chain connects TRBV7-9 to TRBJ2-7; D is unclear. Germline V gives CDR1 SEHNR, CDR2 FQNEAQ (reference sequence). The CDR3 is 15 amino acids. The ends were cut back, 5 bases at V and 2 bases at J, with 16 bases in the middle. CDR3 sequence (DNA): TGTGCCAGCAGCCCTAAGGTTGGCCGAACCTACGAGCAGTACTTC. Amino acids: CASSPKVGRTYEQYF.

This clonotype was counted ten times or more. This chain connects TRBV6-2 or TRBV6-3 to TRBJ1-1, with TRBD1 as a possible D gene (6 bases). CDR1 is MNHEY and CDR2 is SVGEGT in the germline V gene. The V gene lost 10 bases and the J gene lost 0 bases, with 12 bases spanning the gap. This CDR3 comprises 13 residues. The DNA for the CDR3 is TGTGCCACCACCGGGACAATGAACACTGAAGCTTTCTTT. Protein sequence: CATTGTMNTEAFF.

V usage is TRBV21-1 and J usage is TRBJ2-7; the DNA was not used to check the table's D call, TRBD2. TRBV21-1 has pseudogene status. The CDR3 is 15 amino acids. CDR3 sequence reads: CASSLPGLKGREQYV. The CDR3 DNA follows: TGTGCCAGCAGCCTCCCCGGTTTGAAGGGCCGCGAGCAGTACGTC.

The V call is TRBV3-1, the J call TRBJ1-1; D perhaps matches TRBD1 (6 bases). Trimming took 1 base from V and 13 from J, leaving 16 bases between them. Germline CDR1 LGHDT, CDR2 YNNKEL (reference sequence). The CDR3 has 13 amino acids. In DNA, the CDR3 is TGTGCCAGCAGCCAAGTCGTTCAGAGGGGGTATTTCTTT. Protein: CASSQVVQRGYFF.

This clonotype has just a few counts. V is TRBV11-2 and J is TRBJ1-2; D may be TRBD1 (6 bases). V lost 5 bases and J lost 3, with 10 bases in between. The V gene's germline CDR1 is SGHAT and CDR2 FQNNGV. The CDR3 length is 13 residues. The CDR3 sequence: CASSLGGYYGYTF. The CDR3 DNA sequence: TGTGCCAGCAGCCTAGGGGGATACTATGGCTACACCTTC.

This clonotype has a handful of counts. V usage is TRBV27 and J usage is TRBJ1-1; D is perhaps TRBD1 (6 bases). Germline lookup yields CDR1 MNHEY and CDR2 SMNVEV (reference sequence). The V end lost 6 bases, the J end lost 1 base, and 18 bases lay between the germline ends. CDR3 length: 16 residues. The CDR3 DNA is TGTGCCAGCAGCCCCTCCCGCCGGGACAAGAACACTGAAGCTTTCTTT. As protein: CASSPSRRDKNTEAFF.